This T cell receptor (beta chain) emerged from a study of breast tumors, draining lymph nodes, adjacent tissues. Notes on the study in general: Tumor and nontumor repertoires were significantly more similar in luminal-like than in basal-like breast cancer. Tumors had less TCR diversity than lymph nodes, more than nontumor tissue. The data were judged consistent with most tumor T cells coming from lymph node and expanding in tumor.

Via MiXCR, TCRdb re-called the multiplex PCR reads, giving one row per CDR3 protein. The sample lists over 60,000 distinct CDR3 sequences, 43% occurring once. CDR3 length: 15 amino acids. After removal of 4 bases from V and 6 bases from J, the junction contained 4 bases not matched to a gene. In germline, CDR1 is MNHEY, CDR2 SMNVEV (reference sequence). This clonotype has a single count. Its antigen is undetermined. The chain uses TRBV27 and TRBJ1-6; TRBD1 matches at 9 bases. The sequenced sample was breast tumor tissue. The receptor comes from a female donor with breast cancer. Some clones in this sample may be carry-over from other donors' samples. The CDR3 sequence is CASSSLDRGNSPLHF. Written as DNA, the CDR3 is TGTGCCAGCAGTTCGCTGGACAGGGGTAATTCACCCCTCCACTTT.